The present entry profiles one TCR beta chain with its context. The target of this receptor is not known. Per-nucleotide qualities are absent, and no much larger clonotype sits a single base away. The library was prepared using the immunoSEQ multiplex PCR assay. In most patients, genomic DNA was isolated using the Qiagen DNeasy Blood and Tissue Kit and sent frozen to Adaptive Biotechnologies for TCR sequencing. High-throughput TCR-beta CDR3 sequencing of genomic DNA from most patients was performed by Adaptive Biotechnologies. As for how the authors treated the data: Adaptive's ImmunoSEQ software was the source of the TCR sequencing data for 15 to 20 patients, while three other patients were processed with MiXCR and VDJtools. To correct CD4 versus CD8 sorting errors, any sequence found in both subsets at a frequency ratio below 5:1 was removed. Because the origin of CDR3 nucleotide sequences shared between donor and recipient could not be assigned, those sequences were removed. To be classed as alloreactive, a clone needed at least 2-fold expansion over unstimulated cells and a minimum CFSE-low frequency of 0.002% (template counts) or 0.001% (read counts). Clones were considered mappable if detected in sequenced pre-transplant spleen, lymph node, or MLR CFSE-low populations of the donor or recipient. Cumulative frequency of alloreactive clones was calculated as a percentage of all sequences weighted by copy number. TCRdb limited this immuneACCESS table to in-frame rearrangements with V and J called. A share of clones is missing; checked studies link under half to unresolved V genes, and the rest is unexplained. The V and J calls and clone size were taken over from that table, and D and trimming were inferred from the DNA. This sample comprises tens of thousands of clones, 90% to 95% of them detected only once. Around 1.1% of the sample comes from the top ten.

Interpreted using the paper, the time point label stands for: cells obtained before transplantation from donor or recipient. CD3+CD4+ and CD3+CD8+ populations were FACS-sorted from unstimulated pre-transplant donor and recipient cells taken from spleen or lymph nodes. The entry originates in a study of graft-versus-host responses after intestinal transplantation listed by TCRdb under 2021. In the study overall: Multivisceral, liver-intestinal, or isolated intestinal transplants were received by the recipients. Every recipient was given anti-thymocyte globulin induction, followed by 2 to 3 years of maintenance tacrolimus and steroids. After intestinal transplantation, graft-versus-host and host-versus-graft alloreactive T cell clones were followed in the graft, circulation and bone marrow using bulk TCR-beta CDR3 sequencing. Alloreactive clones were identified by sequencing pre-transplant mixed lymphocyte reaction products and comparing these products with unstimulated pre-transplant donor and recipient T cells. Of the 20 to 25 intestinal transplant recipients enrolled in the cohort, one of whom was a retransplant, 3 patients without pretransplant specimens were excluded. Donor T cell macrochimerism was defined as a peak of at least 4% donor T cells among recipient peripheral blood mononuclear cells. Instead of going to the commercial service, samples from a few later patients were sequenced in-house on an Illumina MiSeq and processed with MiXCR.

Overall results and qualifications from the work: Early after transplant, peak levels of circulating GvH clones were associated with declines in HvG clones. GvH clones were detected in recipient bone marrow, and some appeared earlier in ileal mucosa or blood, consistent with an intestinal mucosal origin. The conclusions were limited by the relatively low number and heterogeneity of the intestinal transplant patients. High GvH to HvG T cell clonal ratios were observed in the allografts of patients with donor T cell macrochimerism.

As encoded in the germline V gene (reference sequence), CDR1 is LNHDA while CDR2 is SQIVND. The CDR3 runs 14 residues from the cysteine to the phenylalanine. The read is trimmed to its CDR3 DNA, 42 bases read in frame from base 1. Relative to germline, V is 3 bases shorter and J is 4 bases shorter, with 10 bases between their ends. The input for sequencing was unstimulated CD8+ T cells sorted from spleen or lymph node cells, taken before transplant. The receptor was isolated from a human donor who was the organ donor for an intestinal transplant. The sequence links TRBV19 to TRBJ1-5, with the D gene not confidently named. The CDR3 protein sequence reads: CASSIWAANQPQHF. The DNA sequence follows: TGTGCCAGTAGTATTTGGGCAGCAAATCAGCCCCAGCATTTT.